The 27 T cell receptor beta chains in this list originate from one sample, sequenced in a study of blood T cells in healthy people across ages. The use of a sample-barcoded 5' primer and a J-beta primer mix characterized a second PCR of roughly 7 to 11 cycles. TCRdb itself ran the 5' RACE reads through MiXCR, one entry per CDR3 protein. This repertoire shows 1,800,000 or so distinct CDR3 sequences, around 40% found once; its top ten account for 23%. Sequenced: blood. These receptors all come from a human donor in good health.

The rearrangement joins TRBV6-6 to TRBJ2-7, with D perhaps assigned TRBD1 or TRBD2 (5 bases each). Trimming cost V 5 bases and J 10 bases, with 21 bases left between them. This CDR3 is 14 amino acids long. In germline, CDR1 is MNHNY, CDR2 SVGAGI (reference sequence). The CDR3 loop is CASSLGVRWGNQYF. CDR3 in DNA: TGTGCCAGCAGTCTGGGGGTACGGTGGGGTAACCAGTACTTC.

The rearrangement joins TRBV6-1 to TRBJ2-3; D is perhaps TRBD1 (6 bases). The germline V and J ends were trimmed by 5 bases and 2 bases, with 11 bases remaining between them. CDR1 and CDR2 (germline): MNHNS, SASEGT. The CDR3 loop spans 14 amino acids. The CDR3 reads CASSMTGYTDTQYF. DNA for the CDR3: TGTGCCAGCAGTATGACAGGATACACAGATACGCAGTATTTT.

CDR3 residues: CASSWPQSYEQYF. The CDR3 nucleotides read TGTGCCAGCAGTTGGCCTCAGTCCTACGAGCAGTACTTC. This chain uses TRBV28 with TRBJ2-7; D not resolved. Germline V gives CDR1 MDHEN, CDR2 SYDVKM. The germline V and J ends were trimmed by 4 bases and 1 base, with 8 bases remaining between them. The CDR3 contains 13 residues. Variable domain in full (rest from reference TRBV28 and TRBJ2-7): DVKVTQSSRYLVKRTGEKVFLECVQDMDHENMFWYRQDPGLGLRLIYFSYDVKMKEKGDIPEGYSVSREKKERFSLILESASTNQTSMYLCASSWPQSYEQYFGPGTRLTVT.

There are a few counts of this clonotype. V gene TRBV7-9 combines with J gene TRBJ2-7; TRBD1 might be the D (5 bases). The CDR3 has 17 amino acids. The V end was cut by 1 base, the J end by 0 bases, with 16 bases between. CDR1 and CDR2 from the germline V gene are SEHNR and FQNEAQ (reference sequence). CDR3 sequence (DNA): TGTGCCAGCAGCTTAGGGTGGCAGGGCAGCACCTCCTACGAGCAGTACTTC. Translated, it gives CASSLGWQGSTSYEQYF.

CDR3 in amino acids: CASSLRTGQGYTF. For the CDR3, the DNA is TGTGCCAGCAGCTTAAGGACAGGGCAGGGCTACACCTTC. This chain joins TRBV7-6 and TRBJ1-2, with 8 bases matching TRBD1. This CDR3 comprises 13 residues. CDR1 and CDR2 (germline): SGHVS, FNYEAQ. J lost 8 bases, V lost 2 bases, and 4 bases had no gene match.

The chain links TRBV5-1 to TRBJ2-3; 13 positions agree with TRBD2. The germline gives CDR1 SGHRS, CDR2 YFSETQ. The length of the CDR3 is 18 residues. V lost 4 bases to trimming and J lost 6 bases; unmatched junction nucleotides: 14. The CDR3 coding sequence is TGCGCCAGCAGCAGAAGGACTAGCGGGGGCTCAATGGTGGATACGCAGTATTTT. It yields the protein CASSRRTSGGSMVDTQYF.

This clonotype has a handful of counts. V usage is TRBV20-1 and J usage is TRBJ1-2; 9 bases line up with TRBD1. Looked up from germline, CDR1 is DFQATT and CDR2 is SNEGSKA (reference sequence). V shed 6 bases, J shed 7 bases, and the junction held 6 bases outside the gene matches. This CDR3 is 12 amino acids long. In nucleotides, the CDR3 is TGCAGTGCCCAGACAGGGGGACGTGGCTACACCTTC. The encoded protein is CSAQTGGRGYTF.

This clonotype came up a few times. The chain couples TRBV7-9 to TRBJ2-3; D remains ambiguous. The CDR3 length is 14 residues. V was pared by 2 bases and J by 4 bases, with 10 bases between. CDR1 and CDR2 from the germline V gene are SEHNR and FQNEAQ (reference sequence). DNA of the CDR3: TGTGCCAGCAGCTTACGACTGGCCCCAGATACGCAGTATTTT. It codes for CASSLRLAPDTQYF. Using reference TRBV7-9 and TRBJ2-3 for the parts outside the CDR3, the full variable domain is DTGVSQNPRHKITKRGQNVTFRCDPISEHNRLYWYRQTLGQGPEFLTYFQNEAQLEKSRLLSDRFSAERPKGSFSTLEIQRTEQGDSAMYLCASSLRLAPDTQYFGPGTRLTVL.

In its sample, this clonotype was seen a few times. This chain uses TRBV20-1 with TRBJ2-4; possibly TRBD2 for D (5 bases). The better agreement between TRBJ2-5 and the DNA end casts doubt on the J call. The CDR3 extends over 13 amino acids. Looked up from germline, CDR1 is DFQATT and CDR2 is SNEGSKA (reference sequence). Written as DNA, the CDR3 is TGCAGTGCTAGTTCCGGGAACCAAGAGACCCAGTACTTC. It translates to CSASSGNQETQYF.

This clonotype was detected many times. The chain combines TRBV7-7 with TRBJ2-2; 9 nucleotides agree with TRBD1. Germline-derived CDR1 and CDR2 are SSHAT and FNYEAQ (reference sequence). V trimming: 5 bases; J trimming: 6 bases; junction bases outside the gene matches: 4. This CDR3 is 14 amino acids long. CDR3 nucleotides: TGTGCCAGCAGCCTTGACAGGGGGGCCGGGGAGCTGTTTTTT. Amino acid sequence: CASSLDRGAGELFF.

The chain has TRBV20-1 and TRBJ2-3; 10 positions match TRBD2. Germline V lookup: CDR1 DFQATT, CDR2 SNEGSKA (reference sequence). Germline trimming cut 2 bases from V and 1 base from J; bases unmatched to any gene: 6. This CDR3 spans 16 amino acids. This CDR3 reads CSARIDLAGGTDTQYF. The CDR3 nucleotides read TGCAGTGCTAGAATCGATCTAGCGGGGGGCACAGATACGCAGTATTTT.

This clonotype has only a few counts. The chain recombines TRBV3-1 with TRBJ2-7, with 9 bases identical to TRBD2. The CDR3 extends over 15 amino acids. Germline V gives CDR1 LGHDT, CDR2 YNNKEL (reference sequence). Unmatched junction bases numbered 2, after V lost 0 bases and J lost 2 bases. The CDR3 coding sequence is TGTGCCAGCAGCCAAGATAGCGGGAGCCCCTACGAGCAGTACTTC. Encoded protein: CASSQDSGSPYEQYF.

This clonotype was observed a handful of times. V and J are TRBV4-1 and TRBJ1-5, with 7 positions matching TRBD1. The CDR3 totals 20 residues. Germline lookup yields CDR1 MGHRA and CDR2 YSYEKL. With 3 bases clipped from V and 1 base from J, the junction kept 18 bases outside the gene matches. The CDR3 DNA follows: TGCGCCAGCAGCCAGGGGGATCTAAGGGGGCCGCGGGGAAGCAATCAGCCCCAGCATTTT. As protein: CASSQGDLRGPRGSNQPQHF.

This clonotype came up many times. The chain has TRBV7-2 and TRBJ2-1, with D possibly matching TRBD2 (5 bases). The V gene's germline CDR1 is SGHTA and CDR2 FQGNSA. The CDR3 has 11 amino acids. The ends were cut back, 8 bases at V and 8 bases at J, with 10 bases in the middle. The CDR3 sequence: CASSRGYEQFF. For the CDR3, the DNA is TGTGCCAGCTCACGGGGATATGAGCAGTTCTTC.

The V call is TRBV7-3, the J call TRBJ1-2; D remains ambiguous. The germline V gene has CDR1 SGHTA and CDR2 FQGTGA. The CDR3 has 14 residues. With 5 bases removed from V and 7 bases from J, the gap between germline ends came to 17 bases. The CDR3 here is CASSLTHRGGGYTF. In DNA form, the CDR3 reads TGTGCCAGCAGCCTGACCCACCGAGGAGGTGGCTACACCTTC.

The rearrangement joins TRBV5-1 to TRBJ2-1, with TRBD2 identical over 12 bases. Per the germline V gene, CDR1 is SGHRS and CDR2 is YFSETQ. J was trimmed by 3 bases and V by 7 bases; bases with no gene match: 8. This CDR3 has 16 residues. The CDR3: CASGGRTSGNYNEQFF. The CDR3 region has the DNA TGCGCCAGCGGCGGGAGGACTAGCGGGAACTACAATGAGCAGTTCTTC.

The genes are TRBV27 and TRBJ2-4; 7 bases line up with TRBD1. The tail of the sequence fits TRBJ2-7 better, so the J call may be wrong. Germline CDR1 MNHEY, CDR2 SMNVEV (reference sequence). The CDR3 is made up of 14 amino acids. The CDR3 loop reads CASSITGAEYEQYF. DNA for the CDR3: TGTGCCAGCAGTATCACAGGGGCTGAATACGAGCAGTACTTC.

This rearrangement joins TRBV25-1 to TRBJ2-7; D may be TRBD1 (6 bases). Trimming removed 0 bases at V and 2 bases at J, with 11 bases between. CDR1 is MGHDK, CDR2 SYGVNS, per germline. This CDR3 is 15 amino acids long. The CDR3 nucleotides read TGTGCCAGCAGTGAATATTTCACAGGGCCCTACGAGCAGTACTTC. Its protein is CASSEYFTGPYEQYF.

In nucleotides, the CDR3 is TGTGCCAGCAGCTCTAGCCACAGGGGTCCTGAGACCCAGTACTTC. This encodes CASSSSHRGPETQYF. The rearrangement uses TRBV11-3 and TRBJ2-7; 7 bases map to TRBD1. TRBJ2-5 matches the DNA end more closely, so the J call is doubtful. Germline-derived CDR1 and CDR2 are SGHNT and YENEEA. This CDR3 spans 15 amino acids.

The chain employs TRBV6-6 and TRBJ2-1; possible D gene TRBD2, 5 bases. Germline values: CDR1 MNHNY, CDR2 SVGAGI (reference sequence). V lost 6 bases to trimming and J lost 3 bases, with 12 bases between them. The CDR3 has 14 residues. The CDR3 here is CASRDSARYNEQFF. CDR3 coding DNA: TGTGCCAGCAGGGACTCCGCTCGCTACAATGAGCAGTTCTTC.

The chain couples TRBV4-3 to TRBJ2-1; D remains ambiguous. Germline V lookup: CDR1 LGHNA, CDR2 YSLEER. Trimming stripped 0 bases from V and 5 bases from J, with 11 bases between. CDR3 length equals 15 residues. The CDR3 sequence: CASSQERRTHNEQFF. CDR3 DNA: TGCGCCAGCAGCCAAGAGAGGCGGACCCACAATGAGCAGTTCTTC.

The chain combines TRBV6-5 with TRBJ1-1; D possibly corresponds to TRBD1 (6 bases). This CDR3 comprises 14 residues. The germline V gene has CDR1 MNHEY and CDR2 SVGAGI. Trimming shortened V by 4 bases and J by 3 bases, and 12 bases separated the two germline ends. The CDR3 DNA reads as TGTGCCAGCAGTTCAGGGGATTTGGACACTGAAGCTTTCTTT. It codes for CASSSGDLDTEAFF.

The chain uses TRBV4-3 and TRBJ1-1; possible D gene TRBD1, 6 bases. This CDR3 region has 15 residues. Germline assignment: CDR1 LGHNA and CDR2 YSLEER. Trimming stripped 0 bases from V and 4 bases from J, with 12 bases between. Here the CDR3 reads CASSQDWGAATEAFF. The CDR3 DNA reads as TGCGCCAGCAGCCAAGATTGGGGGGCGGCCACTGAAGCTTTCTTT.

The chain uses TRBV20-1 and TRBJ2-3; 16 bases are a match to TRBD2. The trim removed 5 bases at V and 4 bases at J, leaving 6 bases unmatched. This CDR3 comprises 16 residues. CDR1 and CDR2 (germline): DFQATT, SNEGSKA (reference sequence). CDR3 in amino acids: CSAYTGTSGGADTQYF. The CDR3 DNA reads TGCAGTGCTTACACCGGGACTAGCGGGGGGGCAGATACGCAGTATTTT.

This clonotype was recorded once. This may stem from a read error, because a much larger clone lies one nucleotide away. The chain joins TRBV7-2 to TRBJ2-1; D is possibly TRBD1 (7 bases). The J call is doubtful: the DNA matches TRBJ2-7 better. Germline V lookup: CDR1 SGHTA, CDR2 FQGNSA. The CDR3 has 18 amino acids. DNA of the CDR3: TGTGCCAGCGCCCCCAGGGGGGACAGCCTAAACTCCTACAATGAGCAGTACTTC. Its translation: CASAPRGDSLNSYNEQYF.

A few counts support this clonotype. The chain couples TRBV9 to TRBJ2-6; TRBD1 agrees at 10 bases. Germline CDR1 is SGDLS and CDR2 is YYNGEE. Trimming took 3 bases from V and 0 from J; bases not matched to a gene: 12. This CDR3 spans 20 amino acids. The CDR3 is CASSASNRDRGPSGANVLTF. The CDR3 nucleotides read TGTGCCAGCAGCGCCTCCAATCGGGACAGGGGCCCCTCTGGGGCCAACGTCCTGACTTTC.

The chain carries TRBV7-2 and TRBJ2-3; D is undetermined. In germline, CDR1 is SGHTA, CDR2 FQGNSA. The CDR3 totals 14 residues. Trimming removed 5 bases at V and 0 bases at J, with 9 bases between. The CDR3 DNA is TGTGCCAGCAGCCAATATGTCAGCACAGATACGCAGTATTTT. Translated, it gives CASSQYVSTDTQYF.